The rows below give T cell receptor beta chains drawn from one sample of a study of CD8+CD57+ T cells in acquired aplastic anemia. TCRdb processed the reads anew with MiXCR; each CDR3 protein has one entry. Of hundreds of thousands of distinct CDR3 sequences listed, roughly a third were seen once; the top ten hold less than 0.85%. The sequencing sample was made of sorted CD4+, CD8+, or CD8+CD57+ T cells (not recorded which) from PBMCs. Receptors originate from a human donor with aplastic anemia. CDR3s include the opening cysteine and the closing phenylalanine or tryptophan. The order of the fields is D gene, V gene, J gene, clone size, CDR3 DNA, CDR3 protein. D genes are given only for firm matches. Not all rows give a size; the values are once, few, many and, for expanded clones, a class.

.	TRBV19	TRBJ1-6	many	TGTGCCAGTAGTAGTGGGGCGCAGAGTAGGGAATCACCCCTCCACTTT	CASSSGAQSRESPLHF
TRBD1	TRBV20-1	TRBJ1-1	.	TGCAGTGCTGGGACAGGGGGCGGATCGACTGAAGCTTTCTTT	CSAGTGGGSTEAFF
TRBD2	TRBV20-1	TRBJ2-5	.	TGCAGTGAGCGGGACTTTTTGTACCAAGAGGCCCAGTACTTC	CSERDFLYQEAQYF
.	TRBV19	TRBJ2-1	few	TGTGCCAGTAGTATTATAGAGGGGCCTGAGCAGTTCTTC	CASSIIEGPEQFF
.	TRBV19	TRBJ1-2	many	TGTGCCAGTAGTATCCTAGGGGTAACTAACTATGGCTACACCTTC	CASSILGVTNYGYTF
TRBD2	TRBV15	TRBJ2-3	.	TGTGCCACCAGCAGAGAATTAGCGGGAAGCACAGATACGCAGTATTTT	CATSRELAGSTDTQYF
TRBD2	TRBV5-6	TRBJ2-3	few	TGTGCCAGCAGCTCACAGCGGGGGAGTAGCACAGATACGCAGTATTTT	CASSSQRGSSTDTQYF
.	TRBV20-1	TRBJ1-4	few	TGCAGTGCTAGTCCGGGGTCAACTAATGAAAAACTGTTTTTT	CSASPGSTNEKLFF
.	TRBV20-1	TRBJ1-1	.	TGCAGTGCTAGAGATCCCCCTCGACAGCTAATGAGCACTGAAGCTTTCTTT	CSARDPPRQLMSTEAFF
TRBD1	TRBV5-1	TRBJ2-2	.	TGCGCCAGCAGCCGGGGACAGGATGTCGGGGAGCTGTTTTTT	CASSRGQDVGELFF
.	TRBV25-1	TRBJ1-1	.	TGTGCCAGCAGTGAGTCATATATGAGCACTGAAGCTTTCTTT	CASSESYMSTEAFF
.	TRBV19	TRBJ1-1	many	TGTGCCAGCAGACGGGCCATGAACACTGAAGCTTTCTTT	CASRRAMNTEAFF
TRBD2	TRBV5-1	TRBJ2-5	.	TGCGCCAGCAGCTTCGGTAGCGGGAGTGAGGAGACCCAGTACTTC	CASSFGSGSEETQYF
.	TRBV12-3/TRBV12-4	TRBJ1-6	many	TGTGCCAGCAGTTTAGGGGCTGATTCACCCCTCCACTTT	CASSLGADSPLHF
TRBD1	TRBV5-4	TRBJ1-2	.	TGTGCCAGCAGCTTGGGGACAGGACAGACACCTTATGGCTACACCTTC	CASSLGTGQTPYGYTF
.	TRBV30	TRBJ1-2	.	TGTGCCCGGCTCGGGGGGTATGGCTACACCTTC	CARLGGYGYTF
TRBD1	TRBV29-1	TRBJ2-5	many	TGCAGCGCCGGACAGGGGGCGAACCAAGAGACCCAGTACTTC	CSAGQGANQETQYF
.	TRBV6-1	TRBJ2-7	many	TGTGCCAGCAGTGTAGGTCTGGCGGGCGGGTACGAGCAGTACTTC	CASSVGLAGGYEQYF
.	TRBV2	TRBJ1-6	few	TGTGCCAGCTACAGCAACTTAGGACCCCTCCACTTT	CASYSNLGPLHF
.	TRBV20-1	TRBJ2-2	few	TGCAGTGCTAGAGAGCCCCGGGGGCGGCTCACCGGGGAGCTGTTTTTT	CSAREPRGRLTGELFF
.	TRBV6-5	TRBJ2-3	.	TGTGCCAGCAGTTTGAGGGGTACGCAGTATTTT	CASSLRGTQYF
.	TRBV12-3/TRBV12-4	TRBJ1-2	many	TGTGCCAGCACAAAATCAGGGGAAGGCTACACCTTC	CASTKSGEGYTF
.	TRBV5-1	TRBJ2-5	.	TGCGCCAGCAGTGGAGGCGGGACCCAAGAGACCCAGTACTTC	CASSGGGTQETQYF
.	TRBV27	TRBJ1-2	few	TGTGCCAGCAGTCCAAACCAGGGATGGTATGGCTACACCTTC	CASSPNQGWYGYTF
TRBD1	TRBV7-2	TRBJ1-1	many	TGTGCCAGCAGCTCAAACAGGGGCATGAACACTGAAGCTTTCTTT	CASSSNRGMNTEAFF
.	TRBV7-2	TRBJ2-7	many	TGTGCCAGCAGTAACCACCGGGCGGGTCAAACCTACGAGCAGTACTTC	CASSNHRAGQTYEQYF
.	TRBV19	TRBJ2-7	.	TGTGCCAGTAGCGGGGGATTCTACGAGCAGTACTTC	CASSGGFYEQYF
.	TRBV19	TRBJ1-4	.	TGTGCCAGTAGTATACTGACACTCGATAATGAAAAACTGTTTTTT	CASSILTLDNEKLFF
.	TRBV2	TRBJ1-2	many	TGTGCCAGCAGTGAAGCGCAGAGGGGTGGCTACACCTTC	CASSEAQRGGYTF
.	TRBV9	TRBJ1-1	.	TGTGCCAGCAGCCCGAACCTACAGGGCCCCACTGAAGCTTTCTTT	CASSPNLQGPTEAFF
.	TRBV10-3	TRBJ1-6	.	TGTGCCATCAGTGGGGAGGTTCATAATTCACCCCTCCACTTT	CAISGEVHNSPLHF
TRBD2	TRBV10-3	TRBJ2-3	.	TGTGCCACCGAGTCCGGGACTAGCGGGACAGATACGCAGTATTTT	CATESGTSGTDTQYF
TRBD2	TRBV29-1	TRBJ2-5	many	TGCAGCGCGCGAGCTAGCGGGACCGAGACCCAGTACTTC	CSARASGTETQYF
.	TRBV6-5	TRBJ1-2	many	TGTGCCAGCAGTTACTCACGGTTGAACTATGGCTACACCTTC	CASSYSRLNYGYTF
TRBD1	TRBV20-1	TRBJ1-1	.	TGCAGTGCTAGACTGGGACAGGATGGTCGAGGAGCTTTCTTT	CSARLGQDGRGAFF
.	TRBV7-8	TRBJ2-7	few	TGTGCCAGCTCACGCGAGCCAGACAGCGAGCAGTACTTC	CASSREPDSEQYF
.	TRBV9	TRBJ1-3	many	TGTGCCAGCAGCGTAGATCCTTCGTCCGGGATTGTAAACACCATATATTTT	CASSVDPSSGIVNTIYF
TRBD1	TRBV2	TRBJ2-7	many	TGTGCCAGCAGTCCCGGGACAGGCTACTACGAGCAGTACTTC	CASSPGTGYYEQYF
.	TRBV14	TRBJ2-2	.	TGTGCCAGCAGACAACAGGGCCTAGGACGGGACGGGGAGCTGTTTTTT	CASRQQGLGRDGELFF
.	TRBV2	TRBJ1-1	.	TGTGCCAGCAGTGAACCTCCCGGGGCTCGAGCTTTCTTT	CASSEPPGARAFF
TRBD1	TRBV9	TRBJ2-3	.	TGTGCCAGCAGCGTAGCTACCGGCAGGGGGACAAGTACGCAGTATTTT	CASSVATGRGTSTQYF
.	TRBV20-1	TRBJ2-7	.	TGCAGTGCTGGGGTGGGGCTCGTGGGAAGCTTCGAGCAGTACTTC	CSAGVGLVGSFEQYF
.	TRBV20-1	TRBJ2-5	few	TGCAGTGCTAGGGGGGGCGGCGGGGGCACACGGGAGACCCAGTACTTC	CSARGGGGGTRETQYF
.	TRBV20-1	TRBJ2-7	.	TGCAGTGCCAGAACAAGGATCCTCCCCTACGAGCAGTACTTC	CSARTRILPYEQYF
TRBD1	TRBV10-1	TRBJ1-2	.	TGCGCCAGCAGGGGACAGGGACAGCTAGTCTATGGCTACACCTTC	CASRGQGQLVYGYTF
TRBD1	TRBV29-1	TRBJ2-7	many	TGCAGCGTTGAAGGGGACAGGGGCTCCTACGAGCAGTACTTC	CSVEGDRGSYEQYF
TRBD1	TRBV25-1	TRBJ2-5	once	TGTGCCAGCAGTGAAAGAGGACAGGGGGGGAAGACCCAGTACTTC	CASSERGQGGKTQYF
TRBD2	TRBV19	TRBJ2-5	many	TGTGCCAGTAGTACCAAGCGGGGGGGAAAAGAGACCCAGTACTTC	CASSTKRGGKETQYF
.	TRBV6-2/TRBV6-3	TRBJ1-1	.	TGTGCCAGCAGTTATGGACTCATGAACACTGAAGCTTTCTTT	CASSYGLMNTEAFF
TRBD2	TRBV29-1	TRBJ2-5	.	TGCAGCGTTGGAGGCGGGAGGGCCGAGACCCAGTACTTC	CSVGGGRAETQYF
.	TRBV20-1	TRBJ1-1	.	TGCAGTGCTAGAGATCCTCAGGATGTGAACACTGAAGCTTTCTTT	CSARDPQDVNTEAFF
.	TRBV4-2	TRBJ2-3	.	TGTGCCAGCAGCCAAGCGGGGGTAGGGACGCAGTATTTT	CASSQAGVGTQYF
TRBD1	TRBV7-2	TRBJ2-7	few	TGTGCCAGCAGCCGGGACAGGACCGAGCAGTACTTC	CASSRDRTEQYF
TRBD1	TRBV11-1	TRBJ2-7	.	TGTGCCAGCAGCGACCCATCTGCCGGGACAGGGACCTACGAGCAGTACTTC	CASSDPSAGTGTYEQYF
TRBD2	TRBV7-3	TRBJ2-7	.	TGTGCCAGCATCGTAAAGGGAGGGGACTACGAGCAGTACTTC	CASIVKGGDYEQYF
TRBD2	TRBV19	TRBJ2-3	many	TGTGCCAGTAGGACTAGCGGCACAGATACGCAGTATTTT	CASRTSGTDTQYF